Following are 24 T cell receptor beta chains from one sample sequenced in a study of T-cell memory formation after mild COVID-19. MiXCR, applied by TCRdb to the 5' RACE reads, yields one record per CDR3 protein. The sample carries over 40,000 distinct CDR3 sequences, 12% recorded once. The sample taken for sequencing was PBMCs or a T cell subset sorted from them (not recorded which). The receptor set was obtained from a man younger than 35 who had mild COVID-19 (a few samples of this study predate the infection). Cell type and time point are not known.

This clonotype appeared a few times. The gene calls are TRBV4-2 and TRBJ1-2; 10 positions agree with TRBD1. CDR3 length: 15 amino acids. The ends lost 4 bases at V and 6 bases at J; junction bases unmatched: 8. The germline CDR1 and CDR2 sequences are LGHNA and YNFKEQ. CDR3 nucleotides: TGTGCCAGCAGCCTCCAGGACAGGGGGTACGATGGCTACACCTTC. The encoded protein is CASSLQDRGYDGYTF.

J is TRBJ2-5 and V is TRBV12-3 or TRBV12-4, with TRBD2 as a possible D gene (5 bases). This CDR3 spans 12 amino acids. The V end lost 6 bases, the J end lost 5 bases, and 10 bases lay between the germline ends. For the CDR3, the DNA is TGTGCCAGCAGGCTAGGCGGGGAGACCCAGTACTTC. Protein: CASRLGGETQYF.

This clonotype was recorded at least ten times. This chain connects TRBV5-1 to TRBJ2-7; possibly TRBD1 for D (6 bases). V was shortened by 3 bases and J by 0 bases, with 7 bases between the two germline ends. CDR3 size: 13 residues. Per the germline V gene, CDR1 is SGHRS and CDR2 is YFSETQ. CDR3 nucleotide sequence: TGCGCCAGCAGCTCGGACAGCTCCTACGAGCAGTACTTC. As protein: CASSSDSSYEQYF.

This clonotype occurred many times. The chain is built from TRBV4-2 and TRBJ2-5; TRBD2 matches 11 bases. The CDR3 is 17 amino acids. V lost 3 bases and J lost 1; bases outside the gene matches: 7. In germline, CDR1 is LGHNA, CDR2 YNFKEQ. The CDR3 protein is CASSQYLAGGIQETQYF. DNA of the CDR3: TGTGCCAGCAGCCAGTATCTAGCGGGGGGAATCCAAGAGACCCAGTACTTC.

This clonotype was observed a handful of times. CDR3 DNA: TGTGCCAGCGCCGGGGGGGGCCCGTACAATGAGCAGTTCTTC. It codes for CASAGGGPYNEQFF. The J gene is TRBJ2-1, the V gene TRBV25-1; TRBD2 matches 8 bases. This CDR3 spans 14 amino acids. From germline, CDR1 is MGHDK and CDR2 SYGVNS. The ends lost 8 bases at V and 4 bases at J; junction bases unmatched: 7.

The V gene is TRBV10-2, the J gene TRBJ2-1, with 14 bases identical to TRBD2. The V gene end was trimmed by 0 bases and the J gene end by 11 bases; junction bases not matched to a gene: 6. Per germline, CDR1 WSHSY and CDR2 SAAADI. There are 16 residues in the CDR3. CDR3: CASSESIGLAGGKQFF. For the CDR3, the DNA is TGCGCCAGCAGTGAGTCAATTGGACTAGCGGGGGGTAAGCAGTTCTTC.

This sequence joins TRBV12-3 or TRBV12-4 and TRBJ1-1, with D uncertain. The CDR3 is 13 residues long. V was trimmed by 6 bases and J by 11 bases, leaving 19 bases between them. The DNA of the CDR3 is TGTGCCAGCAGCTTGGGCCCGGACCTGCGGGCTTTCTTT. Protein product: CASSLGPDLRAFF.

The table lists this clonotype with a few counts. This rearrangement joins TRBV6-5 to TRBJ1-5; D gene unclear. V shed 0 bases and J shed 4 bases, with 10 bases lying between them. CDR1 is MNHEY, CDR2 SVGAGI, per germline. CDR3 length: 15 residues. The CDR3, as DNA: TGTGCCAGCAGTTACTCAATCGGGTTAAATCAGCCCCAGCATTTT. Translated, it gives CASSYSIGLNQPQHF.

This clonotype occurred many times. The chain uses TRBV20-1 and TRBJ2-2; D is perhaps TRBD1 (5 bases). Germline V gene lookup returns CDR1 DFQATT and CDR2 SNEGSKA (reference sequence). The CDR3 has 13 amino acids. V was cut by 3 bases and J by 2 bases, with 7 bases left in between. The CDR3 loop is CSARQGNTGELFF. CDR3 in DNA: TGCAGTGCTAGGCAGGGTAACACCGGGGAGCTGTTTTTT.

This clonotype was seen only a few times. The chain links TRBV11-3 to TRBJ2-3; D is tentatively TRBD1 or TRBD2 (5 bases each). Germline CDR1 SGHNT, CDR2 YENEEA. This CDR3 comprises 13 residues. The V and J ends lost 3 bases and 7 bases respectively, with 11 bases between them. The CDR3 reads CASSFPGRNTQYF. CDR3 sequence (DNA): TGTGCCAGCAGCTTCCCAGGGAGAAATACGCAGTATTTT.

This clonotype was observed at least ten times. This chain connects TRBV29-1 to TRBJ2-7; possible D gene TRBD2, 6 bases. The germline V gene has CDR1 SQVTM and CDR2 ANQGSEA. Trimming took off 0 bases at V and 0 bases at J, with 12 bases between the two ends. The CDR3 runs 15 residues. For the CDR3, the DNA is TGCAGCGTTGAAGATCCCGGGGGAAGCTCCTACGAGCAGTACTTC. The encoded protein is CSVEDPGGSSYEQYF.

This clonotype has just a few counts. The CDR3 sequence: CASSVNPGANVLTF. CDR3 DNA sequence: TGTGCCAGCAGCGTAAACCCTGGGGCCAACGTCCTGACTTTC. The genes are TRBV9 and TRBJ2-6; D gene ambiguous. The CDR3 covers 14 residues. In germline, CDR1 is SGDLS, CDR2 YYNGEE. Trimming removed 1 base at V and 2 bases at J, with 4 bases between.

This clonotype was detected a few times. The chain is built from TRBV4-3 and TRBJ1-3; D gene unclear. The CDR3 runs to 15 residues. The V end lost 0 bases, the J end lost 4 bases, and 10 bases lay between the germline ends. Germline V lookup: CDR1 LGHNA, CDR2 YSLEER. The CDR3 region is CASSQEPTAGNTIYF. As DNA, the CDR3 is TGCGCCAGCAGCCAAGAACCAACCGCGGGAAACACCATATATTTT.

This chain uses TRBV7-2 with TRBJ1-2; TRBD1 might be the D (5 bases). The CDR3 is 13 residues long. Trimming removed 2 bases at V and 5 bases at J, with 9 bases between. The V gene's germline CDR1 is SGHTA and CDR2 FQGNSA. The CDR3 DNA follows: TGTGCCAGCAGCTTAACGGGGGGATATGGCTACACCTTC. This sequence encodes CASSLTGGYGYTF.

The chain recombines TRBV27 with TRBJ2-3, with 8 positions matching TRBD1. The CDR3 runs to 16 residues. Per the germline V gene, CDR1 is MNHEY and CDR2 is SMNVEV (reference sequence). The ends lost 5 bases at V and 7 bases at J; junction bases unmatched: 14. The CDR3 DNA is TGTGCCAGCAGTCCCACTTCGGCAGGGGGCGCTTATACGCAGTATTTT. It is translated as CASSPTSAGGAYTQYF.

This clonotype came up many times. The chain recombines TRBV6-2 or TRBV6-3 with TRBJ2-1; D possibly corresponds to TRBD2 (5 bases). Germline V gene data show CDR1 as MNHEY and CDR2 as SVGEGT. The CDR3 is 13 residues long. Trimming left V 4 bases short and J 4 bases short, with 8 bases between. CDR3 nucleotides: TGTGCCAGCAGTTGGGGAGTTTACAATGAGCAGTTCTTC. Protein: CASSWGVYNEQFF.

This clonotype was counted a few times. This rearrangement joins TRBV20-1 to TRBJ2-5, with no clear D. Germline V gene data show CDR1 as DFQATT and CDR2 as SNEGSKA (reference sequence). V was trimmed by 8 bases and J by 4 bases, leaving 11 bases between them. This CDR3 has 11 residues. The CDR3 region has the DNA TGCAGTCAGACACGAAGAGAGACCCAGTACTTC. Amino acid sequence: CSQTRRETQYF.

This clonotype came up a few times. The chain joins TRBV7-9 to TRBJ2-5; D is possibly TRBD1 (5 bases). V lost 5 bases and J 2 bases, leaving 15 bases between the germline ends. This CDR3 is built from 15 residues. Germline CDR1 and CDR2: SEHNR and FQNEAQ (reference sequence). Here the CDR3 reads CASSPQGRPQETQYF. DNA of the CDR3: TGTGCCAGCAGCCCTCAGGGCCGTCCGCAAGAGACCCAGTACTTC.

This clonotype was detected only a few times. The V gene is TRBV6-2 or TRBV6-3, the J gene TRBJ1-1; D gene ambiguous. Looked up from germline, CDR1 is MNHEY and CDR2 is SVGEGT. The CDR3 is 13 residues long. Trimming left V 4 bases short and J 4 bases short, with 10 bases between. CDR3 sequence: CASSFQDGTEAFF. CDR3 DNA sequence: TGTGCCAGCAGTTTTCAGGATGGCACTGAAGCTTTCTTT.

This chain connects TRBV7-2 to TRBJ1-3, with 7 bases that match TRBD1. The ends lost 5 bases at V and 2 bases at J; junction bases unmatched: 3. The CDR3 contains 14 residues. Germline-derived CDR1 and CDR2 are SGHTA and FQGNSA. CDR3 sequence reads: CASSPGTAGNTIYF. CDR3 bases: TGTGCCAGCAGCCCAGGGACAGCTGGAAACACCATATATTTT.

This clonotype was detected only a few times. The genes are TRBV20-1 and TRBJ1-1; D gene unclear. CDR3 length: 12 residues. Germline loops: CDR1 DFQATT, CDR2 SNEGSKA (reference sequence). Trimming pared 6 bases from V and 3 bases from J, leaving 11 bases between. The CDR3 DNA reads TGCAGTGCCAAAGACACTGACACTGAAGCTTTCTTT. Its translation is CSAKDTDTEAFF.

This clonotype was seen only a few times. This sequence joins TRBV12-3 or TRBV12-4 and TRBJ1-1, with a possible D match to TRBD1 (5 bases). CDR3 length: 13 residues. V was cut by 7 bases and J by 2 bases, with 11 bases left in between. The CDR3 nucleotides read TGTGCCAGCATTCCCCAGGGCAACACTGAAGCTTTCTTT. Its protein product is CASIPQGNTEAFF.

J is TRBJ2-7 and V is TRBV30; a weak D match, TRBD2 (7 bases). Germline loops: CDR1 GTSNPN, CDR2 SVGIG (reference sequence). V lost 0 bases and J 7 bases, leaving 10 bases between the germline ends. This CDR3 spans 12 amino acids. The CDR3 DNA reads as TGTGCCTGGAGTGTCGGGGGGCCGGAGCAGTACTTC. Translated: CAWSVGGPEQYF.

A few counts support this clonotype. This sequence joins TRBV12-3 or TRBV12-4 and TRBJ2-1; TRBD2 matches at 11 bases. Trimming removed 6 bases from V and 4 bases from J; junction bases left unmatched: 8. This CDR3 is built from 16 residues. Written as DNA, the CDR3 is TGTGCCAGCAGCCCTAAGACTAGCGGGGCTTACAATGAGCAGTTCTTC. As protein: CASSPKTSGAYNEQFF.